This T cell receptor (beta chain) was identified in a study of human T cells and chemical hapten exposure. For this clonotype: As yet, its antigen is unknown.

Study observations and caveats: With regard to DPC sensitization, TCRs above 1 in 1000 frequency did not change. Expanded TCRs were compared with controls, and the expanded TCRs formed significantly more large CDR3 similarity clusters.

The CDR3 is 16 amino acids. Germline V gene data show CDR1 as SNHLY and CDR2 as FYNNEI. Between the trimmed V and J ends, which lost 2 bases and 0 bases, there was a span of 11 bases. Specified time point: pre-sensitization, week 0. The treatment was: therapeutic diphenylcyclopropenone sensitization with weekly scalp DPC. In the original analysis: A per-sample median of roughly 100,000 TCRs was observed, with a range of roughly 23,224 to 700,000. MiXCR, run by TCRdb on the RACE reads, gives a single entry per CDR3 protein. In this record, the V and J calls reflect TCRdb's handling and not the investigators' own analysis. The sample has more than 300,000 distinct CDR3 sequences; approximately 5.1% are singletons.

The gene calls are TRBV2 and TRBJ1-3, with D uncertain. This sample comprised whole blood, obtained in connection with sensitization to the hapten diphenylcyclopropenone (DPC). The origin of this receptor is a woman in her fifties or sixties with alopecia areata. Some clones in this sample may be carry-over from other donors' samples. The CDR3 spells CASSETLTSSGNTIYF. CDR3 bases: TGTGCCAGCAGTGAAACGCTCACGAGCTCTGGAAACACCATATATTTT.